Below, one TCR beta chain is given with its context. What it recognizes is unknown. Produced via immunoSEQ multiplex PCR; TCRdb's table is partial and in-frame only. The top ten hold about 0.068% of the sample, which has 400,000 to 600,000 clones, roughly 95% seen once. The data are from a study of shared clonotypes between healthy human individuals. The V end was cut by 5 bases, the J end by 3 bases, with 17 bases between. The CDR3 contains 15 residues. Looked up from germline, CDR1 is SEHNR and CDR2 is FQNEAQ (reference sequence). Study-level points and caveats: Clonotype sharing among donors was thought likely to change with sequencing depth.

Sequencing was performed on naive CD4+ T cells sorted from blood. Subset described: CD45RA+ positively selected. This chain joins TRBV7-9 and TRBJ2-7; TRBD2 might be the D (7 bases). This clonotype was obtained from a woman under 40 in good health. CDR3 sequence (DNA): TGTGCCAGCAGCCTCGGGGGGCGGGGGATCTACGAGCAGTACTTC. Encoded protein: CASSLGGRGIYEQYF. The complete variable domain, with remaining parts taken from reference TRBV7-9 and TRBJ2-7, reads DTGVSQNPRHKITKRGQNVTFRCDPISEHNRLYWYRQTLGQGPEFLTYFQNEAQLEKSRLLSDRFSAERPKGSFSTLEIQRTEQGDSAMYLCASSLGGRGIYEQYFGPGTRLTVT.